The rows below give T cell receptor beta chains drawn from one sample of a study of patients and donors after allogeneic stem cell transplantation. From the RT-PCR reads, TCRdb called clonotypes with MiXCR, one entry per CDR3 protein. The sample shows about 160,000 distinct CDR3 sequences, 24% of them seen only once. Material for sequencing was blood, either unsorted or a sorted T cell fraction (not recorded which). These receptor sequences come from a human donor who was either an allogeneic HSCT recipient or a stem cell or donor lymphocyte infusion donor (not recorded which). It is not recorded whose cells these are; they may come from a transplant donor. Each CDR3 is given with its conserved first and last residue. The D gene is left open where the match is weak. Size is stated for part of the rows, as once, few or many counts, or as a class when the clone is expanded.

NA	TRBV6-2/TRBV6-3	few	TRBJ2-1	CASRELGTYNEQFF	TGTGCCAGCAGGGAGCTCGGGACCTACAATGAGCAGTTCTTC
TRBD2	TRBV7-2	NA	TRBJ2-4	CASSLAGRGKNIQYF	TGTGCCAGCAGCTTAGCCGGGAGGGGCAAAAACATTCAGTACTTC
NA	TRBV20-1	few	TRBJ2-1	CSASWSVNEQFF	TGCAGTGCTAGTTGGTCTGTCAATGAGCAGTTCTTC
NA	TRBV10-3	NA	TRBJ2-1	CAISELGDEQFF	TGTGCCATCAGTGAATTGGGGGATGAGCAGTTCTTC
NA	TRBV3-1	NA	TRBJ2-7	CASSPSSHYEQYF	TGTGCCAGCAGCCCCAGTTCTCACTACGAGCAGTACTTC
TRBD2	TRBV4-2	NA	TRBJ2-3	CASSQDLASGSTDTQYF	TGTGCCAGCAGCCAAGATCTGGCTAGCGGGAGCACAGATACGCAGTATTTT
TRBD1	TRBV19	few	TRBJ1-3	CATGDRGTGNTIYF	TGTGCCACCGGGGACAGGGGGACTGGAAACACCATATATTTT
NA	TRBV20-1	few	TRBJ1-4	CSARVPDGEKLFF	TGCAGTGCTAGAGTGCCAGATGGGGAAAAACTGTTTTTT
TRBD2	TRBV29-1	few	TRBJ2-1	CSVDDRAGLYNEQFF	TGCAGCGTTGATGACCGAGCGGGGCTCTACAATGAGCAGTTCTTC
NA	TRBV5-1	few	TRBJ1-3	CASSQDGNTIYF	TGCGCCAGCAGCCAAGACGGAAACACCATATATTTT
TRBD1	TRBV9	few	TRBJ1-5	CASSIQGDGSGPQHF	TGTGCCAGCAGCATACAGGGGGACGGTTCTGGGCCCCAGCATTTT
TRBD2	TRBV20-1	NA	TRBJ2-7	CSASPTSGSYEQYF	TGCAGTGCCTCCCCAACTAGCGGCTCCTACGAGCAGTACTTC
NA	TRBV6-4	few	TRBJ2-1	CASSETLEFWFHEQFF	TGTGCCAGCAGTGAAACTTTAGAATTTTGGTTTCATGAGCAGTTCTTC
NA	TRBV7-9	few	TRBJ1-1	CASSPLGLRLTEAFF	TGTGCCAGCAGCCCCCTCGGCCTTCGTCTCACTGAAGCTTTCTTT
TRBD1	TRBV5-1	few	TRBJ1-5	CASSWGDDRDQPQHF	TGCGCCAGCAGCTGGGGAGACGACAGGGATCAGCCCCAGCATTTT
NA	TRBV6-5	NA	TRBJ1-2	CASRNQGGRGMDGYTF	TGTGCCAGCAGAAACCAGGGAGGGAGGGGAATGGATGGCTACACCTTC
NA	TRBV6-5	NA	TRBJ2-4	CASSYRPGNIQYF	TGTGCCAGCAGTTACCGTCCTGGAAACATTCAGTACTTC
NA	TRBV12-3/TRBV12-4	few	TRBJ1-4	CASRGGADPLFF	TGTGCCAGCAGGGGGGGGGCCGATCCTTTGTTTTTT
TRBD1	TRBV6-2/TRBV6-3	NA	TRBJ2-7	CASSYSKGAHYEQYF	TGTGCCAGCAGTTACTCGAAGGGGGCACACTACGAGCAGTACTTC
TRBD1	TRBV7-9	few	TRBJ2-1	CASSRPGQYNEQFF	TGTGCCAGCAGCCGACCGGGACAGTACAATGAGCAGTTCTTC
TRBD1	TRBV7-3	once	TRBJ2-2	CASSRTGTGRPGELFF	TGTGCCAGCAGCCGTACCGGGACAGGGCGTCCCGGGGAGCTGTTTTTT
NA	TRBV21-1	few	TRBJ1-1	CASRGGGPTEAFF	TGTGCCAGCAGAGGTGGGGGACCCACTGAAGCTTTCTTT
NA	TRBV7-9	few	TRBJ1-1	CASSIRIEAFF	TGTGCCAGCAGCATTAGGATTGAAGCTTTCTTT
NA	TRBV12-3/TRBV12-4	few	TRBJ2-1	CASSSTAISYNEQFF	TGTGCCAGCAGTTCGACAGCGATCTCCTACAATGAGCAGTTCTTC
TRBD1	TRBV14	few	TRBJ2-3	CASSTGTGALPTQYF	TGTGCCAGCAGTACCGGGACAGGGGCCCTCCCCACGCAGTATTTT
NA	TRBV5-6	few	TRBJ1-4	CASSLGANEKLFF	TGTGCCAGCAGCTTGGGGGCTAATGAAAAACTGTTTTTT
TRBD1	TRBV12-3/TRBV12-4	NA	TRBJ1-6	CASTPDRLNSPLHF	TGTGCCAGCACCCCGGACAGGCTGAATTCACCCCTCCACTTT
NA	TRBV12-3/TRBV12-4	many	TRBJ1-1	CASGRRRGTPEAFF	TGTGCCAGCGGACGACGGAGGGGAACCCCTGAAGCTTTCTTT
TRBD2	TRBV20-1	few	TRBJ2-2	CSASPGLSNTGELFF	TGCAGTGCTAGCCCGGGACTATCGAACACCGGGGAGCTGTTTTTT
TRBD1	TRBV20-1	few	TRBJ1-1	CSARVGTGGDAFF	TGCAGTGCTAGAGTGGGGACAGGGGGCGATGCTTTCTTT
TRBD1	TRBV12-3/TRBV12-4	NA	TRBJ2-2	CASRPQGAVSGELFF	TGTGCCAGCAGACCACAGGGGGCAGTTTCCGGGGAGCTGTTTTTT
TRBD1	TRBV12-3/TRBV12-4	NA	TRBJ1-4	CASSPTGGVEKLFF	TGTGCCAGCAGTCCCACAGGGGGCGTTGAAAAACTGTTTTTT
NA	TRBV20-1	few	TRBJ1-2	CSASRSWKDYGYTF	TGCAGTGCTAGTCGGAGTTGGAAGGACTATGGCTACACCTTC
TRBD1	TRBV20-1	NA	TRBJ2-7	CSAKDRGPYEQYF	TGCAGTGCTAAAGACAGGGGGCCCTACGAGCAGTACTTC
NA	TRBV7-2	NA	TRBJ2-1	CASSLSGTTSNEQFF	TGTGCCAGCAGCCTCTCTGGGACCACTAGCAATGAGCAGTTCTTC
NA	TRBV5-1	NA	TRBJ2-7	CASSLKGHEQYF	TGCGCCAGCAGCTTGAAGGGCCACGAGCAGTACTTC
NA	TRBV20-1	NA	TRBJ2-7	CSARDRSFPTYEQYF	TGCAGTGCTAGAGATCGGAGTTTCCCCACCTACGAGCAGTACTTC
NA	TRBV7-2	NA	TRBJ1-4	CASSLRRGNEKLFF	TGTGCCAGCAGCTTAAGGCGGGGTAATGAAAAACTGTTTTTT
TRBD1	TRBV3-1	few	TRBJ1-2	CASSQTGEAANYGYTF	TGTGCCAGCAGTCAGACAGGGGAGGCCGCTAACTATGGCTACACCTTC
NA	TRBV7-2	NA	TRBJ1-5	CASSLGQSGNQPQHF	TGTGCCAGCAGCTTAGGACAGTCGGGCAATCAGCCCCAGCATTTT
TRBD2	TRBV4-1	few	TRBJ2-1	CASSQDTASGGDNEQFF	TGCGCCAGCAGCCAAGATACGGCTAGCGGGGGGGATAATGAGCAGTTCTTC
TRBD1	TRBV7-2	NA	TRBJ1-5	CASSSGQGTYSNQPQHF	TGTGCCAGCAGCTCGGGACAGGGGACTTATAGCAATCAGCCCCAGCATTTT
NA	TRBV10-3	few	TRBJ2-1	CAISEPSSYNEQFF	TGTGCCATCAGTGAGCCCAGCTCCTACAATGAGCAGTTCTTC
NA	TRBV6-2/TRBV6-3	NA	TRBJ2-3	CASSSREYGDTQYF	TGTGCCAGCAGTTCTCGGGAGTACGGGGATACGCAGTATTTT
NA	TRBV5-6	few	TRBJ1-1	CASSLVDTTEAFF	TGTGCCAGCAGCTTGGTGGACACCACTGAAGCTTTCTTT
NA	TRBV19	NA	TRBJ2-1	CASSISSGPHNEQFF	TGTGCCAGTAGTATAAGTTCCGGACCCCACAATGAGCAGTTCTTC